These 32 T cell receptor beta chains share one sample of origin, sequenced in a study of cytomegalovirus exposure and HLA in healthy donors (dated by TCRdb to about 2017). The receptor library was made with the immunoSEQ multiplex PCR assay. For the multiplex PCR, a mixture combining 60 forward primers for TCR Vbeta segments and 13 reverse primers for TCR Jbeta segments was used. This is the immuneACCESS table as TCRdb keeps it, with only in-frame sequences that have V and J called. A part of the clones is gone; compared with another copy, unresolved V genes explain less than half, and the rest is unexplained. The sample table shows approximately 150,000 clones, and 80% to 90% are seen once. The top ten clones comprise 6.5% to 7.5% of the sample. Sequencing was done on a sample of PBMCs. The source of these receptors is a woman in her 30s in good health and CMV-seropositive.

Details on this clone: An end of the junction differs from the germline gene, which may be a read error. This sequence joins TRBV11-3 and TRBJ2-5; TRBD2 aligns across 7 bases. Germline lookup yields CDR1 SGHNT and CDR2 YENEEA. The CDR3 has 14 residues. The CDR3 DNA reads TGTGCCAGCAGCGCTTTAGCGGGTCAAGGGACCCAGTACTTC. This gives the protein CASSALAGQGTQYF. Drawing the rest from reference TRBV11-3 and TRBJ2-5, the complete variable domain is EAGVVQSPRYKIIEKKQPVAFWCNPISGHNTLYWYLQNLGQGPELLIRYENEEAVDDSQLPKDRFSAERLKGVDSTLKIQPAELGDSAVYLCASSALAGQGTQYFGPGTRLLVL.

The chain links TRBV9 to TRBJ1-6; weak D call: TRBD1 (5 bases). Trimming left V 0 bases short and J 10 bases short, with 14 bases between. This CDR3 spans 15 amino acids. CDR1 is SGDLS and CDR2 is YYNGEE in the germline V gene. The CDR3 DNA reads TGTGCCAGCAGCGTAGGGGGCAGGGCAGACTCACCCCTCCACTTT. It codes for CASSVGGRADSPLHF.

The chain recombines TRBV5-1 with TRBJ2-2, with a weak D call TRBD1 (7 bases). Looked up from germline, CDR1 is SGHRS and CDR2 is YFSETQ. CDR3 length: 15 amino acids. With 0 bases removed from V and 4 bases from J, the gap between germline ends came to 10 bases. Written as DNA, the CDR3 is TGCGCCAGCAGCTTGGTCCAGGGGGGCACCGGGGAGCTGTTTTTT. Its translation: CASSLVQGGTGELFF.

The chain is built from TRBV5-8 and TRBJ2-5; tentative D call: TRBD1 (5 bases). The J call may be wrong; the DNA end is better matched by TRBJ2-7. The CDR3 consists of 15 residues. Germline V CDR1 and CDR2: SGHTS, YDEGEE. CDR3 amino acids: CASSKTVQGSYEQYF. In nucleotides, the CDR3 is TGTGCCAGCAGCAAGACAGTTCAGGGCTCCTACGAGCAGTACTTC.

The rearrangement uses TRBV7-2 and TRBJ2-7, with D perhaps matching TRBD1 (7 bases). Germline V gene sequence: CDR1 SGHTA, CDR2 FQGNSA. Trimming cost V 3 bases and J 5 bases, with 14 bases left between them. The CDR3 contains 14 residues. The CDR3 DNA is TGTGCCAGCAGCTTTCCCAGGGGGGCCAACGAGCAGTACTTC. It translates to CASSFPRGANEQYF.

The V call is TRBV25-1, the J call TRBJ2-1; D call uncertain. Germline CDR1 and CDR2: MGHDK and SYGVNS. The CDR3 has 14 residues. Trimming took 4 bases from V and 0 from J, leaving 7 bases between them. DNA for the CDR3: TGTGCCAGCAGTGGCGTTACCTCCTACAATGAGCAGTTCTTC. This sequence encodes CASSGVTSYNEQFF.

J is TRBJ2-2 and V is TRBV6-4; 8 nucleotides agree with TRBD1. The CDR3 consists of 15 residues. Germline CDR1 MRHNA, CDR2 SNTAGT. V dropped 6 bases and J dropped 4; count of bases not matched to a gene: 7. This CDR3 is CASSLPGQATGELFF. The CDR3 coding sequence is TGTGCCAGCAGCCTTCCGGGACAGGCCACCGGGGAGCTGTTTTTT.

This chain uses TRBV5-8 with TRBJ1-2; D may be TRBD1 (5 bases). The CDR3 is 15 residues long. Germline V gene lookup returns CDR1 SGHTS and CDR2 YDEGEE. Trimming cost V 0 bases and J 7 bases, with 16 bases left between them. CDR3 DNA sequence: TGTGCCAGCAGCTTGGTTCGGGGGAGTTTTTCTGGCTACACCTTC. Its protein is CASSLVRGSFSGYTF.

The chain links TRBV4-3 to TRBJ1-5; D possibly corresponds to TRBD1 (5 bases). Germline CDR1 is LGHNA and CDR2 is YSLEER. Trimming stripped 1 base from V and 7 bases from J, with 14 bases between. This CDR3 comprises 15 residues. The CDR3 here is CASSQGAQGGQPQHF. The CDR3 DNA reads as TGCGCCAGCAGCCAAGGGGCCCAGGGAGGGCAGCCCCAGCATTTT.

The chain couples TRBV13 to TRBJ2-2; the D gene is possibly TRBD1 (5 bases). CDR1 is PRHDT, CDR2 FYEKMQ, per germline (reference sequence). V gave up 5 bases and J gave up 10 bases, with 8 bases separating them. The CDR3 is 11 amino acids. The CDR3 loop is CASSIRAELFF. CDR3 nucleotides: TGTGCCAGCAGCATCAGGGCGGAGCTGTTTTTT.

V usage is TRBV4-2 and J usage is TRBJ2-7; 8 bases agree with TRBD1. Germline values: CDR1 LGHNA, CDR2 YNFKEQ. The junction had 9 bases not matched to a gene; V was cut back by 0 bases and J by 5 bases. The CDR3 runs 16 residues. The CDR3 is CASSQDWTGLVDEQYF. The CDR3 DNA is TGTGCCAGCAGCCAAGATTGGACAGGGCTGGTAGACGAGCAGTACTTC.

Only one count was recorded for this clone. The genes are TRBV7-2 and TRBJ1-6; unclear D gene. This CDR3 spans 15 amino acids. Trimming pared 5 bases from V and 3 bases from J, leaving 11 bases between. CDR1 and CDR2 (germline): SGHTA, FQGNSA. CDR3 sequence reads: CASSPPVNYNSPLHF. DNA for the CDR3: TGTGCCAGCAGCCCTCCGGTGAACTATAATTCACCCCTCCACTTT.

The chain recombines TRBV6-1 with TRBJ1-3, with D unclear. The germline CDR1 and CDR2 sequences are MNHNS and SASEGT. The V end lost 7 bases, the J end lost 1 base, and 11 bases lay between the germline ends. This CDR3 is 14 amino acids long. CDR3 bases: TGTGCCAGCAATCGCGTCGGGTCTGGAAACACCATATATTTT. Protein: CASNRVGSGNTIYF.

This rearrangement joins TRBV7-9 to TRBJ2-2; 9 nucleotides line up with TRBD1. The germline V gene has CDR1 SEHNR and CDR2 FQNEAQ (reference sequence). This CDR3 is 15 amino acids long. V lost 5 bases to trimming and J lost 6 bases; unmatched junction nucleotides: 7. The CDR3 loop is CASSPGTGYAGELFF. In nucleotides, the CDR3 is TGTGCCAGCAGCCCCGGGACAGGGTACGCCGGGGAGCTGTTTTTT.

V usage is TRBV5-6 and J usage is TRBJ1-3, with 8 bases lining up with TRBD1. This CDR3 is 14 amino acids long. The ends lost 2 bases at V and 7 bases at J; junction bases unmatched: 5. The V gene's germline CDR1 is SGHDT and CDR2 YYEEEE. CDR3 sequence: CASSFTGGGNTIYF. In DNA form, the CDR3 reads TGTGCCAGCAGCTTTACAGGGGGTGGTAACACCATATATTTT.

This chain connects TRBV6-5 to TRBJ1-5; D is possibly TRBD1 (6 bases). The length of the CDR3 is 13 residues. V lost 2 bases and J 11 bases, leaving 13 bases between the germline ends. Germline V gives CDR1 MNHEY, CDR2 SVGAGI. The CDR3 here is CASSYGRGGAQHF. Here the CDR3 DNA reads TGTGCCAGCAGTTACGGAAGAGGGGGGGCCCAGCATTTT.

The CDR3 loop is CASSQVNDSHSNQPQHF. CDR3 in DNA: TGTGCCAGCAGCCAAGTAAATGACAGCCATAGCAATCAGCCCCAGCATTTT. The chain uses TRBV14 and TRBJ1-5; a weak D match, TRBD1 (5 bases). V was clipped by 1 base and J by 0 bases, with 13 bases between them. Germline CDR1 reads SGHDN; CDR2 reads FVKESK. This CDR3 spans 17 amino acids.

This clone has a handful of counts. The chain employs TRBV6-6 and TRBJ2-2; 8 positions agree with TRBD1. The CDR3 runs to 14 residues. CDR1 is MNHNY and CDR2 is SVGAGI in the germline V gene (reference sequence). The J segment lost 6 bases and the V segment lost 0 bases, leaving 0 bases of the junction unmatched. The CDR3: CASSYSTGAGELFF. The CDR3 DNA is TGTGCCAGCAGTTACTCGACAGGGGCCGGGGAGCTGTTTTTT.

The chain recombines TRBV2 with TRBJ1-2, with 7 bases identical to TRBD1. The CDR3 is 17 amino acids. J was trimmed by 7 bases and V by 2 bases; bases with no gene match: 16. Germline values: CDR1 SNHLY, CDR2 FYNNEI. As DNA, the CDR3 is TGTGCCAGCAGTGAACCAGGGGGAGGACTCGTCCCTTTTGGCTACACCTTC. Translation: CASSEPGGGLVPFGYTF. Supplemented by reference TRBV2 and TRBJ1-2, the full variable domain reads EPEVTQTPSHQVTQMGQEVILRCVPISNHLYFYWYRQILGQKVEFLVSFYNNEISEKSEIFDDQFSVERPDGSNFTLKIRSTKLEDSAMYFCASSEPGGGLVPFGYTFGSGTRLTVV.

The chain recombines TRBV2 with TRBJ2-5; 9 nucleotides match TRBD2. The CDR3 runs to 14 residues. Trimming took 5 bases from V and 5 from J; bases not matched to a gene: 6. Germline CDR1 SNHLY, CDR2 FYNNEI. The CDR3 is CASSYGTSRETQYF. The CDR3 DNA reads TGTGCCAGCAGTTACGGGACTAGCCGGGAGACCCAGTACTTC.

CDR3 loop: CASSIRQNFYEQYF. The CDR3 coding sequence is TGTGCCAGTAGTATCCGACAGAATTTCTACGAGCAGTACTTC. The chain is built from TRBV19 and TRBJ2-7; TRBD1 might be the D (5 bases). Deletions cut 3 bases from V and 3 bases from J, with 12 bases between. The CDR3 length is 14 residues. The germline CDR1 and CDR2 sequences are LNHDA and SQIVND (reference sequence).

This chain uses TRBV9 with TRBJ2-1, with TRBD2 identical over 11 bases. The CDR3 is made up of 15 amino acids. The V and J ends lost 0 bases and 7 bases, in that order; junction bases with no gene match: 3. CDR1 and CDR2 from the germline V gene are SGDLS and YYNGEE. The CDR3: CASSVDLAGGNEQFF. The CDR3 bases are TGTGCCAGCAGCGTAGACCTAGCGGGGGGAAATGAGCAGTTCTTC. The complete variable domain, with remaining parts taken from reference TRBV9 and TRBJ2-1, reads DSGVTQTPKHLITATGQRVTLRCSPRSGDLSVYWYQQSLDQGLQFLIQYYNGEERAKGNILERFSAQQFPDLHSELNLSSLELGDSALYFCASSVDLAGGNEQFFGPGTRLTVL.

The chain is built from TRBV6-5 and TRBJ2-2; possible D gene TRBD1, 6 bases. CDR3 size: 15 residues. V gave up 3 bases and J gave up 4 bases, with 12 bases separating them. Germline CDR1 reads MNHEY; CDR2 reads SVGAGI. In nucleotides, the CDR3 is TGTGCCAGCAGTTATGAGGGGGAGACCACCGGGGAGCTGTTTTTT. Amino acid sequence: CASSYEGETTGELFF.

The chain employs TRBV7-8 and TRBJ1-1; no reliable D call. Trimming took off 4 bases at V and 3 bases at J, with 6 bases between the two ends. CDR1 is SGHVS, CDR2 FQNEAQ, per germline. This CDR3 contains 12 residues. CDR3: CASSWSYTEAFF. The CDR3 DNA reads TGTGCCAGCAGCTGGAGTTACACTGAAGCTTTCTTT.

The table lists this clone with a count of one. The chain is built from TRBV9 and TRBJ1-4; D remains unclear. The CDR3 extends over 15 amino acids. V was shortened by 0 bases and J by 5 bases, with 11 bases between the two germline ends. Germline lookup yields CDR1 SGDLS and CDR2 YYNGEE. DNA for the CDR3: TGTGCCAGCAGCGTAGGGGCAGGTCTAAATGAAAAACTGTTTTTT. Translating gives CASSVGAGLNEKLFF.

The rearrangement links TRBV29-1 to TRBJ1-2, with 9 bases that match TRBD1. V was pared by 3 bases and J by 2 bases, with 4 bases of the junction left unmatched. CDR3 length: 14 amino acids. Per germline, CDR1 SQVTM and CDR2 ANQGSEA. CDR3 sequence reads: CSVEAGTGNYGYTF. CDR3 sequence (DNA): TGCAGCGTTGAGGCGGGGACAGGGAACTATGGCTACACCTTC.

The V call is TRBV6-1, the J call TRBJ2-2; a weak D match, TRBD1 (6 bases). CDR1 MNHNS and CDR2 SASEGT come from the germline V gene. The germline V and J ends were trimmed by 7 bases and 4 bases, with 10 bases remaining between them. CDR3 size: 13 residues. The CDR3 is CASIKGVTGELFF. DNA of the CDR3: TGTGCCAGCATAAAGGGGGTCACCGGGGAGCTGTTTTTT.

This clone was counted a single time. J is TRBJ1-2 and V is TRBV7-2; 8 positions agree with TRBD1. This CDR3 spans 14 amino acids. V was clipped by 0 bases and J by 8 bases; unmatched bases: 5. Germline CDR1 and CDR2: SGHTA and FQGNSA. The CDR3 DNA reads TGTGCCAGCAGCTTAGCGTGGCAGGGGGCCGGCTACACCTTC. Translation gives CASSLAWQGAGYTF. Combining the CDR3 with reference TRBV7-2 and TRBJ1-2 gives the whole variable domain GAGVSQSPSNKVTEKGKDVELRCDPISGHTALYWYRQSLGQGLEFLIYFQGNSAPDKSGLPSDRFSAERTGGSVSTLTIQRTQQEDSAVYLCASSLAWQGAGYTFGSGTRLTVV.

The rearrangement uses TRBV6-4 and TRBJ1-6; TRBD1 matches at 8 bases. The J segment lost 6 bases and the V segment lost 0 bases, leaving 7 bases of the junction unmatched. Germline V lookup: CDR1 MRHNA, CDR2 SNTAGT. The CDR3 runs 17 residues. The CDR3 here is CASSDSGQGTGNSPLHF. In DNA form, the CDR3 reads TGTGCCAGCAGTGACTCAGGGCAGGGGACAGGTAATTCACCCCTCCACTTT.

The chain combines TRBV5-1 with TRBJ2-2, with D maybe TRBD2 (5 bases). Germline V gene lookup returns CDR1 SGHRS and CDR2 YFSETQ. The CDR3 covers 15 residues. The V and J ends lost 5 bases and 7 bases respectively, with 18 bases between them. CDR3 in DNA: TGCGCCAGCAGGAGGGATTCGGGGAGTGGCGGGGAGCTGTTTTTT. It codes for CASRRDSGSGGELFF.

Of note for this clone: Compared with germline, one end of the junction differs, possibly owing to a read error. V is TRBV7-9 and J is TRBJ1-1; D is undetermined. The CDR3 covers 12 residues. Germline values: CDR1 SEHNR, CDR2 FQNEAQ (reference sequence). Here the CDR3 reads CSSSLGSTEAFF. The DNA for the CDR3 is TGTTCCAGCAGCTTAGGGAGCACTGAAGCTTTCTTT.

This clone has a handful of counts. This sample includes further DNA sequences coding for the same CDR3. The chain joins TRBV7-2 to TRBJ1-4, with 7 nucleotides matching TRBD1. Germline-derived CDR1 and CDR2 are SGHTA and FQGNSA. This CDR3 region has 14 residues. Losses at the gene ends were 5 bases for V and 5 bases for J; bases not matched to a gene: 5. Written as DNA, the CDR3 is TGTGCCAGCAGCCTAGACAGGGCAAATGAAAAACTGTTTTTT. Amino acid sequence: CASSLDRANEKLFF.